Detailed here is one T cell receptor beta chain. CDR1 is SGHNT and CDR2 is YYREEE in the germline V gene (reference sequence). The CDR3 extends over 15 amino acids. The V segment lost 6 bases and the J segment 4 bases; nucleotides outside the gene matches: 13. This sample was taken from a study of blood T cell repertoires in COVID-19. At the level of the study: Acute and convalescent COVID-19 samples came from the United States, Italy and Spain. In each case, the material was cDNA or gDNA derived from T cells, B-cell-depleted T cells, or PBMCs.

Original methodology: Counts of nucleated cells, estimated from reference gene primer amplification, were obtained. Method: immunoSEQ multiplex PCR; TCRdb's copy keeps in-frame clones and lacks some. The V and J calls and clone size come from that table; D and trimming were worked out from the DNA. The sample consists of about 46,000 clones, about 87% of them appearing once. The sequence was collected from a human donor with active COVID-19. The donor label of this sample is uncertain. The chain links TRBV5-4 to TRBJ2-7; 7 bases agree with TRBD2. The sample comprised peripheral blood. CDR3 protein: CASKFGREYWYEQYF. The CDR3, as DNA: TGTGCCAGCAAATTTGGGCGGGAGTACTGGTACGAGCAGTACTTC.